This TCR beta chain was documented in a study of radiation and T cells in renal cell carcinoma. Study-level points and caveats: Irradiated tumors held more dominant CDR3 motifs than control tumors.

Germline V gives CDR1 MNHEY, CDR2 SMNVEV (reference sequence). The CDR3 is 14 amino acids. The V end was cut by 4 bases, the J end by 7 bases, with 14 bases between. Treatment reported: 15 Gy SBRT to primary tumor, nephrectomy 4 weeks later. Nephrectomy followed 15 Gy stereotactic body radiation by 4 weeks. By frequency in the sample, this clone is large. What it binds is not known. The assay was immunoSEQ multiplex PCR, and TCRdb's table has in-frame clones only and misses some. The table includes roughly 4,000 clones, approximately 65% detected once. The chain uses TRBV27 and TRBJ2-1; TRBD2 might be the D (5 bases). The source of this sequence is a woman between 55 and 75 years old with renal cell carcinoma. Source: tumor tissue, taken from a patient whose treatment included radiotherapy and nephrectomy. The CDR3, as DNA: TGTGCCAGCAGTTCACCGGGATCAGTGAATGAGCAGTTCTTC. It specifies CASSSPGSVNEQFF.